The clone carrying this T cell receptor beta chain was detected a few times. These data come from a study of blood T cell repertoires in COVID-19. Here immunoSEQ multiplex PCR was the method, and the copy in TCRdb shows in-frame clones only, minus some. Found here are almost 95,000 clones, about two thirds of them singletons; the top ten hold 20% to 25%. Per the germline V gene, CDR1 is SGHRS and CDR2 is YFSETQ. J lost 2 bases, V lost 0 bases, and 9 bases had no gene match. CDR3 size: 17 residues. J is TRBJ1-2 and V is TRBV5-1, with TRBD1 matching over 8 bases. Sequencing was performed on peripheral blood. The sequence came from a woman in her fifties or sixties in a cohort sampled during active or convalescent COVID-19. This CDR3 reads CASSLGLRQGRNYGYTF. The CDR3 coding sequence is TGCGCCAGCAGCTTGGGGCTTCGACAGGGGAGGAACTATGGCTACACCTTC.